These 9 T cell receptor beta chains originate from one sample sequenced in a study of blood T cell repertoires in COVID-19. Profiled with immunoSEQ multiplex PCR; TCRdb holds only in-frame clones, not every one. The table lists about 140,000 clones, roughly 73% of them singletons. Input material: peripheral blood. Every receptor here comes from a woman in her forties or fifties with active or convalescent COVID-19.

This sequence joins TRBV7-9 and TRBJ2-7; TRBD1 matches at 8 bases. The germline V gene encodes CDR1 SEHNR and CDR2 FQNEAQ (reference sequence). The V gene end was trimmed by 5 bases and the J gene end by 5 bases; junction bases not matched to a gene: 11. The CDR3 runs 15 residues. The CDR3 bases are TGTGCCAGCAGCCCCCAGACAGGGGCCAACCACGAGCAGTACTTC. Amino acids: CASSPQTGANHEQYF. The complete variable domain, with remaining parts taken from reference TRBV7-9 and TRBJ2-7, reads DTGVSQNPRHKITKRGQNVTFRCDPISEHNRLYWYRQTLGQGPEFLTYFQNEAQLEKSRLLSDRFSAERPKGSFSTLEIQRTEQGDSAMYLCASSPQTGANHEQYFGPGTRLTVT.

The genes are TRBV5-4 and TRBJ1-2, with TRBD1 as a possible D gene (6 bases). V dropped 3 bases and J dropped 5 bases, with 14 bases sitting between them. The CDR3 is 14 amino acids. Germline V gene lookup returns CDR1 SGHNT and CDR2 YYREEE (reference sequence). The CDR3 nucleotides are TGTGCCAGCAGCTATATCCGGGACATGTATGGCTACACCTTC. Translated: CASSYIRDMYGYTF. Supplemented by reference TRBV5-4 and TRBJ1-2, the full variable domain reads ETGVTQSPTHLIKTRGQQVTLRCSSQSGHNTVSWYQQALGQGPQFIFQYYREEENGRGNFPPRFSGLQFPNYSSELNVNALELDDSALYLCASSYIRDMYGYTFGSGTRLTVV.

In this sample, this clone turned up many times. The rearrangement joins TRBV27 to TRBJ1-2; D uncertain. V lost 3 bases, J lost 0 bases, and 8 bases lay in between. Germline lookup yields CDR1 MNHEY and CDR2 SMNVEV (reference sequence). The CDR3 extends over 14 amino acids. CDR3 sequence reads: CASSFWRPNYGYTF. CDR3 nucleotides: TGTGCCAGCAGTTTTTGGCGGCCTAACTATGGCTACACCTTC.

V and J are TRBV28 and TRBJ2-5; D gene unclear. In germline, CDR1 is MDHEN, CDR2 SYDVKM. This CDR3 region has 12 residues. Trimming removed 6 bases from V and 4 bases from J, with 9 bases in between. CDR3 sequence reads: CASRSSLETQYF. Written as DNA, the CDR3 is TGTGCCAGCAGGTCCAGTCTAGAGACCCAGTACTTC.

The chain is built from TRBV7-9 and TRBJ1-1; D unclear. This CDR3 has 13 residues. The germline V gene encodes CDR1 SEHNR and CDR2 FQNEAQ (reference sequence). The V gene lost 1 base and the J gene lost 5 bases, with 8 bases spanning the gap. CDR3 sequence (DNA): TGTGCCAGCAGCTTAGAGACGGGGACTGAAGCTTTCTTT. It specifies CASSLETGTEAFF.

The rearrangement uses TRBV28 and TRBJ2-3; TRBD1 might be the D (5 bases). The CDR3 extends over 12 amino acids. The V gene's germline CDR1 is MDHEN and CDR2 SYDVKM. V was shortened by 4 bases and J by 8 bases, with 10 bases between the two germline ends. The CDR3 nucleotides read TGTGCCAGCAGTTATCATCAGGGTACGCAGTATTTT. It codes for CASSYHQGTQYF. Supplemented by reference TRBV28 and TRBJ2-3, the full variable domain reads DVKVTQSSRYLVKRTGEKVFLECVQDMDHENMFWYRQDPGLGLRLIYFSYDVKMKEKGDIPEGYSVSREKKERFSLILESASTNQTSMYLCASSYHQGTQYFGPGTRLTVL.

The rearrangement links TRBV5-1 to TRBJ1-2, with D uncertain. The CDR3 is made up of 12 amino acids. Per germline, CDR1 SGHRS and CDR2 YFSETQ. V was trimmed by 5 bases and J by 2 bases, leaving 7 bases between them. The CDR3, as DNA: TGCGCCAGCAGAAAGGAGAACTATGGCTACACCTTC. Amino acid sequence: CASRKENYGYTF.

The chain employs TRBV5-6 and TRBJ2-7, with D unresolved. V lost 3 bases and J 5 bases, leaving 9 bases between the germline ends. The germline gives CDR1 SGHDT, CDR2 YYEEEE. This CDR3 spans 12 amino acids. The CDR3: CASSSNRDEQYF. CDR3 sequence (DNA): TGTGCCAGCAGCTCAAACCGGGACGAGCAGTACTTC.

CDR3 protein: CASSQDGAGRSYGYTF. As DNA, the CDR3 is TGTGCCAGCAGCCAAGATGGGGCAGGGAGGTCCTATGGCTACACCTTC. J is TRBJ1-2 and V is TRBV4-2; possibly TRBD1 for D (5 bases). The V and J ends lost 0 bases and 4 bases respectively, with 15 bases between them. This CDR3 has 16 residues. Germline-derived CDR1 and CDR2 are LGHNA and YNFKEQ.